This T cell receptor beta chain was sequenced during a study of PD-L1 blockade in urothelial cancer. The overall study: Earlier, patients had received 0 to 3 chemotherapy regimens. Blood drawn 3 weeks (second dose) and 6 weeks after treatment start was analyzed. Whole-study results and caveats: Durable-benefit patients had greater expansion of tumor-associated blood clones at 3 weeks.

Each PCR reaction had synthetic TCR analog templates spiked into it. Assay: immunoSEQ multiplex PCR; the TCRdb copy retains only in-frame clones and omits some. The repertoire holds tens of thousands of clones, roughly 80% seen once, with roughly 3.6% in the top ten. The germline CDR1 and CDR2 sequences are MNHEY and SVGAGI. After removal of 6 bases from V and 6 bases from J, the junction contained 9 bases not matched to a gene. The CDR3 has 15 residues. Points on this clone: Its antigen is undetermined.

The sample in question was PBMCs, obtained around atezolizumab (anti-PD-L1) treatment. This sequence originates from a man between 65 and 85 years old with urothelial cancer. The chain has TRBV6-5 and TRBJ2-3; 10 bases agree with TRBD2. The CDR3 reads CASRASGGAQDTQYF. CDR3 sequence (DNA): TGTGCCAGCAGAGCAAGCGGGGGGGCCCAGGATACGCAGTATTTT.